This is a list of T cell receptor beta chains from one sample in a study of tumor and adjacent non-tumor tissue in lung cancer. A single record per CDR3 protein comes from TCRdb applying MiXCR to the multiplex PCR reads. The data contain some 70,000 distinct CDR3 sequences, nearly 70% of them singletons. Specimen: distant non-tumor lung tissue. The receptors were sampled from a woman aged 45-65 years with non-small cell lung cancer. Each CDR3 is given with its conserved first and last residue. Each record gives: V gene, J gene, D gene, clone size, CDR3 protein, CDR3 DNA. The D gene is left open where the match is weak. Size tells how often a clone was seen (once, few, many) or the class of an expanded clone, and some rows leave it out.

>TRBV11-2|TRBJ2-1|NA|NA
CASSFGRLPYQFF
TGTGCCAGCAGCTTTGGAAGGCTACCTTACCAGTTCTTC
>TRBV4-3|TRBJ2-6|NA|many
CASSQDLPGPGTGANVLTF
TGCGCCAGCAGCCAAGATTTACCAGGGCCTGGGACTGGGGCCAACGTCCTGACTTTC
>TRBV29-1|TRBJ2-5|NA|few
CSVDISANQETQYF
TGTAGCGTTGATATATCGGCCAATCAAGAGACCCAGTACTTC
>TRBV12-3/TRBV12-4|TRBJ2-3|NA|NA
CASSLGGAYGNQPQYF
TGTGCCAGCAGTTTGGGGGGGGCATATGGCAATCAGCCCCAGTATTTT
>TRBV12-3/TRBV12-4|TRBJ1-5|NA|NA
CASSLDGVDQPRHF
TGTGCCAGCAGCCTTGATGGAGTCGATCAGCCCCGGCATTTT
>TRBV4-3|TRBJ2-7|NA|NA
CASSQEEANEQYF
TGCGCCAGCAGCCAGGAGGAGGCAAACGAGCAGTACTTC
>TRBV20-1|TRBJ2-7|TRBD1|NA
CNASPGGQREYEQYF
TGCAATGCCTCACCTGGGGGACAGAGAGAATACGAGCAGTACTTC
>TRBV6-2/TRBV6-3|TRBJ2-3|TRBD2|NA
CASSYISGSTDTQYF
TGTGCCAGCAGTTACATTAGCGGGAGCACTGATACGCAGTATTTT
>TRBV6-5|TRBJ2-4|NA|many
CASRGRAKNIQYF
TGTGCCAGCAGGGGTAGGGCCAAAAACATTCAGTACTTC
>TRBV11-3|TRBJ2-1|NA|NA
CASSLTWALSYNEQFF
TGTGCCAGCAGCTTAACTTGGGCACTCTCCTACAATGAGCAGTTCTTC
>TRBV10-3|TRBJ2-6|TRBD1|NA
CAIRPGTGTGANILTF
TGTGCCATCAGGCCCGGGACAGGGACCGGGGCCAACATCCTGACTTTC
>TRBV6-2/TRBV6-3|TRBJ2-1|TRBD2|many
CASSLAGGAYNEQFF
TGTGCCAGCAGCCTAGCGGGCGGCGCCTACAATGAGCAGTTCTTC
>TRBV20-1|TRBJ2-7|NA|many
CSAKRSFGEQYF
TGCAGTGCTAAACGGTCCTTTGGGGAGCAGTACTTC
>TRBV28|TRBJ2-4|TRBD1|NA
CASRPGQVTNIQYF
TGTGCCAGCAGACCGGGACAGGTGACAAACATTCAGTACTTC
>TRBV6-5|TRBJ2-7|NA|once
CATRGLKTIEQYF
TGTGCCACCCGTGGACTTAAAACAATCGAGCAGTACTTC
>TRBV7-9|TRBJ2-6|NA|few
CASSPRRTAVGANVLTF
TGTGCCAGCAGCCCACGGCGGACCGCGGTTGGGGCCAACGTCCTGACTTTC
>TRBV4-1|TRBJ2-2|NA|NA
CANSQEGFAGELFF
TGCGCCAACAGCCAAGAGGGGTTCGCCGGGGAGCTGTTTTTT
>TRBV6-2/TRBV6-3|TRBJ2-7|TRBD2|NA
CASTFQAGSYEQYF
TGTGCCAGCACTTTTCAAGCGGGATCCTACGAGCAGTACTTC
>TRBV7-9|TRBJ2-2|NA|once
CARSRGTDTGGLFF
TGTGCCAGGAGCCGAGGGACAGACACCGGGGGGCTGTTTTTT
>TRBV11-1|TRBJ2-3|NA|NA
CSSSIATRDDTQYF
TGTTCCAGCAGCATAGCTACAAGGGATGATACGCAGTATTTT
>TRBV29-1|TRBJ1-1|NA|NA
CNDTRTANTESFF
TGCAACGATACAAGGACGGCGAACACTGAATCTTTCTTT
>TRBV11-2|TRBJ2-1|TRBD2|medium-sized
CASSLGLAEYNEQFF
TGTGCCAGCAGCTTAGGACTAGCGGAGTACAATGAGCAGTTCTTC
>TRBV7-8|TRBJ2-2|TRBD2|NA
CASSSSGVGELFF
TGTGCCAGCAGCTCCAGCGGGGTCGGGGAGCTGTTTTTT
>TRBV12-3/TRBV12-4|TRBJ2-1|TRBD2|many
CASSFGTGTSGLYNEQFF
TGTGCCAGCAGTTTCGGGACCGGGACTAGCGGGCTCTACAATGAGCAGTTCTTC
>TRBV11-2|TRBJ2-1|NA|NA
CASSPPGTAQNEQFF
TGTGCCAGCAGCCCCCCGGGAACTGCCCAGAATGAGCAGTTTTTC
>TRBV7-2|TRBJ2-2|TRBD1|NA
CASSGYRGLDTGELFF
TGTGCCAGCAGCGGATACAGGGGTTTGGACACCGGGGAGCTGTTTTTT
>TRBV4-1|TRBJ2-1|NA|once
CVSSQDWLVSHDEQFF
TGCGTCAGCAGCCAAGATTGGCTAGTATCCCACGACGAGCAGTTCTTC
>TRBV11-2|TRBJ2-7|NA|NA
CASSLSGWDPYEQYF
TGTGCCAGCAGCTTATCGGGTTGGGACCCCTACGAGCAGTACTTC
>TRBV20-1|TRBJ2-3|NA|many
CSASDPDRLTDTQYF
TGCAGTGCCTCCGACCCGGACAGACTCACAGATACGCAGTATTTT